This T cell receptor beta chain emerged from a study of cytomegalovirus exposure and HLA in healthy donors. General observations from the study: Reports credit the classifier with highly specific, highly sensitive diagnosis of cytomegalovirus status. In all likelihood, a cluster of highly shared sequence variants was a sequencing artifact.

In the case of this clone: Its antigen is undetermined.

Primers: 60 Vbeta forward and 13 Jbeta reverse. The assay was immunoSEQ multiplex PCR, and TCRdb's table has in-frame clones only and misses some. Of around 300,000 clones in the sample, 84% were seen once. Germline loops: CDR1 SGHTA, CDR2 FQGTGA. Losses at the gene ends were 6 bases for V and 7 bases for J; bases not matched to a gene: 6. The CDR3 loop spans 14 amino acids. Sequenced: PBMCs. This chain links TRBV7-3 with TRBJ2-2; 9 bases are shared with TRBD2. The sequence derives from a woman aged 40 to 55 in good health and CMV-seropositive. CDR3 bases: TGTGCCAGCAGGTCGGCGGGAGGGGTCGGGGAGCTGTTTTTT. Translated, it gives CASRSAGGVGELFF.